What follows describes a single TCR beta chain. In the source study's methods: Estimated nucleated cell counts came from reference gene primer amplification. Assay used: immunoSEQ multiplex PCR; TCRdb lists only in-frame clones, some missing. V and J calls and clone size are as listed in that table; D and trimming were resolved from the DNA. The sample carries fewer than 110,000 clones, around nine tenths recorded once. The data were taken from a study of blood T cell repertoires in COVID-19. Study-wide background: The cDNA or gDNA used as material had been derived from T cells, B-cell-depleted T cells, or PBMCs.

V lost 8 bases and J 8 bases, leaving 18 bases between the germline ends. This CDR3 spans 13 amino acids. Per germline, CDR1 LNHDA and CDR2 SQIVND (reference sequence). Input material: peripheral blood. This chain uses TRBV19 with TRBJ1-2, with TRBD1 as a possible D gene (5 bases). This receptor was obtained from a woman at least 80 years old in a cohort sampled during active COVID-19. CDR3 sequence reads: CASRETQVNGYTF. Written as DNA, the CDR3 is TGTGCCAGTCGAGAGACACAGGTTAACGGCTACACCTTC.